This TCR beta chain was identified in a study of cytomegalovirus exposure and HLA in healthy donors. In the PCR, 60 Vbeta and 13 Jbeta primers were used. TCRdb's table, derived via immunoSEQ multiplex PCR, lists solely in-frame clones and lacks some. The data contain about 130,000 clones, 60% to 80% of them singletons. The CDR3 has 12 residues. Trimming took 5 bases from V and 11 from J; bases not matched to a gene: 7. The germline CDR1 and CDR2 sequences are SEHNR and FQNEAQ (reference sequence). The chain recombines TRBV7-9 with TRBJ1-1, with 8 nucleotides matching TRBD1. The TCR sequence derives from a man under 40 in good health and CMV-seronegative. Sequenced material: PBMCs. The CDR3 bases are TGTGCCAGCAGCCGGACAGGGTTGGATGCTTTCTTT. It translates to CASSRTGLDAFF.